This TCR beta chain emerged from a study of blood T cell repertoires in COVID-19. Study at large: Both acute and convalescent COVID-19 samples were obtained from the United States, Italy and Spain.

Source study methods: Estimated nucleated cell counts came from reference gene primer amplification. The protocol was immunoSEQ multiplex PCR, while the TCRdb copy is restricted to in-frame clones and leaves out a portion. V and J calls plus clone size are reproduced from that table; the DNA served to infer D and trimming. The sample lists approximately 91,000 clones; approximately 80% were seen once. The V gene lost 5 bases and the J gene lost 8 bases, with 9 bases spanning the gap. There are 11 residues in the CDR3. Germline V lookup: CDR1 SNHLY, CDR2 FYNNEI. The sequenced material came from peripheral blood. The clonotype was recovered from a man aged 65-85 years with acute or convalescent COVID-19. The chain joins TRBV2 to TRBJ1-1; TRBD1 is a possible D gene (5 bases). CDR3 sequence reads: CASSQGPEAFF. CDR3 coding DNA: TGTGCCAGCAGTCAGGGCCCCGAAGCTTTCTTT.